These 4 T cell receptor beta chains were all obtained from the same sample, sequenced in a study of T cell repertoires in cytomegalovirus infection. Their antigens are not known. TCRdb re-called the reads with MiXCR, one entry per CDR3 protein. Of 450,000 to 600,000 distinct CDR3 sequences in the sample, roughly 46% were seen once. The starting material was cultured PBMCs, obtained from culture after CMV antigen stimulation. The receptors derive from a human donor in good health (CMV status not recorded). Some clones in this sample may be carry-over from other donors' samples.

CDR3 DNA: TGTGCCAGCAGTGCCACACTGACAGGGCTCACTGAAGCTTTCTTT. Translated: CASSATLTGLTEAFF. The gene calls are TRBV28 and TRBJ1-1; 7 bases agree with TRBD1. Germline loops: CDR1 MDHEN, CDR2 SYDVKM. V shed 5 bases and J 4 bases; nucleotides not matched to a gene: 10. The CDR3 consists of 15 residues. The full variable domain, rest sourced from reference TRBV28 and TRBJ1-1, is DVKVTQSSRYLVKRTGEKVFLECVQDMDHENMFWYRQDPGLGLRLIYFSYDVKMKEKGDIPEGYSVSREKKERFSLILESASTNQTSMYLCASSATLTGLTEAFFGQGTRLTVV.

This chain connects TRBV6-2 or TRBV6-3 to TRBJ2-7, with unresolved D. Trimming stripped 11 bases from V and 2 bases from J, with 19 bases between. CDR3 size: 14 residues. Per the germline V gene, CDR1 is MNHEY and CDR2 is SVGEGT. The CDR3 nucleotides read TGTGCCTGCCTGGGTCATTCCCCCCCCTACGAGCAGTACTTC. This sequence encodes CACLGHSPPYEQYF.

The chain joins TRBV7-2 to TRBJ2-5; D is undetermined. Deletions cut 0 bases from V and 2 bases from J, with 7 bases between. CDR1 is SGHTA and CDR2 is FQGNSA in the germline V gene. CDR3 length equals 14 residues. CDR3: CASSLAFRQETQYF. The CDR3 DNA follows: TGTGCCAGCAGCTTAGCGTTCAGACAAGAGACCCAGTACTTC.

The rearrangement uses TRBV27 and TRBJ2-7, with TRBD1 matching over 7 bases. The CDR3 loop spans 15 amino acids. V trimming: 5 bases; J trimming: 1 base; junction bases outside the gene matches: 8. Germline CDR1 MNHEY, CDR2 SMNVEV (reference sequence). In DNA, the CDR3 is TGTGCCAGCAGTCGCCGGGACAGTAATTCCTACGAGCAGTACTTC. It yields the protein CASSRRDSNSYEQYF.